A single TCR beta chain is shown here with its context. Its antigen is not yet known. No per-base quality is available; no much larger clone lies one base away. The germline V end is reduced by 8 bases and the J end by 3 bases; junction bases left unmatched: 13. Spanning cysteine to phenylalanine, the CDR3 consists of 17 amino acids. Only CDR3 DNA is held: 51 bases, read in frame from base 1. The germline V gene encodes CDR1 MNHEY and CDR2 SMNVEV (reference sequence). Patients with autoimmune disease history or receiving systemic immunosuppression were excluded from the trial. Peripheral blood for TCR sequencing was collected from all dose cohorts at baseline, on cycle 4 day 1, and on cycle 7 day 1. Samples came from an open-label, multicenter, first-in-human phase I dose-escalation trial of ivuxolimab. Adults with locally advanced or metastatic melanoma, renal cell carcinoma, hepatocellular carcinoma or head and neck squamous cell carcinoma were enrolled in the trial. Before TCR sequencing, CD4+ and CD8+ T cells were separately sorted from peripheral blood.

To sequence the TCRbeta CDR3 region, genomic DNA was isolated from the sorted cells. TCRbeta CDR3 regions were sequenced using the immunoSEQ Assay. The immuneACCESS repertoire file appears here via TCRdb, limited to in-frame rearrangements. These files lack a portion of the clones; in checked studies, under half of the deficit traces to unresolved V genes, and the cause of the others is not known. The sample data list about 90,000 clones, and about 90% of these were observed just once. The ten largest make up more than 0.15% of the sample. This sample stems from a study of OX40 agonist ivuxolimab in advanced cancers. Turning to the overall study: Ivuxolimab, which targeted the costimulatory receptor OX40 (CD134), was an agonistic, fully human IgG2 monoclonal antibody. Intravenous ivuxolimab was administered to patients every 2 weeks at six dose levels: 0.01, 0.1, 0.3, 1.5, 3 and 10 mg/kg. Of the approximately 54 dose-escalation patients, hepatocellular carcinoma was present in approximately 20, melanoma in approximately 15, renal cell carcinoma in 9 and head and neck cancer in 9. In the dose-escalation cohort, 82.7% of patients were male, and the mean age was 60 years with a range of roughly 20 to 80. Prior anti-PD-1, anti-PD-L1 or anti-CTLA-4 therapy was permitted, and approximately 40% of dose-escalation patients had received checkpoint inhibitors. Three dose-escalation patients achieved partial responses, one with hepatocellular carcinoma and two with cutaneous melanoma. The point of sequencing TCRbeta in the periphery was to test whether ivuxolimab changed TCR sequence diversity and drove clonal T-cell expansion. The paper covers the monotherapy dose-escalation part of the phase I ivuxolimab trial, which included N of about 50 patients.

General study outcomes and caveats: At doses of 0.1 to 3.0 mg/kg, clonal expansion of both CD4+ and CD8+ blood T cells was observed from baseline to week 6. In partial responders in the 0.1-3.0 mg/kg groups, normalized peripheral clonal expansion was found to be among the lowest, especially among CD8+ T cells. Antigen specificity was not determined for the clonally expanded peripheral T cells. Low levels of normalized T-cell clonal expansion were also shown by some nonresponding patients. After ivuxolimab, CD8+ T cells had more expanded clones than CD4+ T cells on average.

The specimen was CD4+ or CD8+ T cells sorted from blood, collected in a trial of the OX40 agonist ivuxolimab. This TCR derives from an adult with an advanced solid tumor such as melanoma, head and neck, liver or kidney cancer. The sequence links TRBV27 to TRBJ2-7, with 13 bases in between that match TRBD2. The CDR3 corresponds to CASQGLAGVPTIYEQYF. The nucleotide sequence is TGTGCCAGCCAAGGACTAGCGGGAGTCCCGACCATCTACGAGCAGTACTTC.